This T cell receptor beta chain is drawn from a study of a mutant IDH1 vaccine in newly diagnosed glioma. For this clone: The antigen is unknown.

Indicated time point: week 47, end of study. The study gave 300 ug of mutant IDH1 20-mer peptide per vaccine dose, with topical imiquimod. The CDR3 contains 10 residues. The V and J ends lost 3 bases and 8 bases respectively, with 7 bases between them. Germline V gene data show CDR1 as SQVTM and CDR2 as ANQGSEA. This table comes from immunoSEQ multiplex PCR, and its TCRdb copy is limited to in-frame clones, with some not included. The data show approximately 52,000 clones, about 80% seen once. This receptor was obtained from a woman aged 40 to 49 with glioma. Some clones in this sample may be carry-over from other donors' samples. V and J are TRBV29-1 and TRBJ1-1, with D hard to call. Sequencing was performed on PBMCs, taken from a glioma patient whose treatment included an IDH1 peptide vaccine. CDR3 in amino acids: CSVDEREAFF. CDR3 DNA: TGCAGCGTTGACGAAAGGGAAGCTTTCTTT. The variable domain in full, with the rest retrieved from reference TRBV29-1 and TRBJ1-1, is SAVISQKPSRDICQRGTSLTIQCQVDSQVTMMFWYRQQPGQSLTLIATANQGSEATYESGFVIDKFPISRPNLTFSTLTVSNMSPEDSSIYLCSVDEREAFFGQGTRLTVV.